These T cell receptor beta chains were read from a single sample in a study of cytomegalovirus exposure and HLA in healthy donors. Only in-frame clones appear in the TCRdb table, and some are missing; sequencing was by immunoSEQ multiplex PCR. The repertoire holds 90,000 to 95,000 clones, with about 80% as singletons. The sequenced sample consisted of PBMCs. The receptors shown here come from a man younger than 45 in good health and CMV-seronegative. Both conserved end residues are trimmed from each CDR3. Each record gives: V gene, CDR3 length, D gene, J gene, CDR3 protein. A D gene is named only where the DNA matches it firmly.

V: TRBV9; length: 14; D: NA; J: TRBJ2-1; CDR3: ASSRQEGNRANEQF
V: TRBV2; length: 13; D: NA; J: TRBJ2-7; CDR3: ASRIVPGQPYEQY
V: TRBV7-2; length: 14; D: TRBD2; J: TRBJ2-5; CDR3: ASSSPSGGAIKTQY
V: TRBV12-5; length: 14; D: NA; J: TRBJ1-1; CDR3: ASGLDLGLDRREAF
V: TRBV6-5; length: 13; D: NA; J: TRBJ1-1; CDR3: ASSYSAGMNTEAF
V: TRBV7-9; length: 16; D: TRBD2; J: TRBJ2-1; CDR3: ASSLGALAGGRHNEQF
V: TRBV6-5; length: 12; D: NA; J: TRBJ1-2; CDR3: ASSYSIGGHIYT
V: TRBV5-6; length: 14; D: TRBD1; J: TRBJ1-2; CDR3: ASSSIYGTGGSGYT
V: TRBV19; length: 11; D: NA; J: TRBJ2-1; CDR3: ASSLGAYNEQF
V: TRBV5-1; length: 15; D: TRBD2; J: TRBJ2-5; CDR3: ASSLGLAGVGLETQY
V: TRBV6-5; length: 13; D: NA; J: TRBJ2-5; CDR3: ASSPRGSYQETQY
V: TRBV27; length: 14; D: NA; J: TRBJ1-6; CDR3: ASSLSNAGAHSPLH
V: TRBV6-4; length: 14; D: NA; J: TRBJ2-3; CDR3: ASSEGSGQSTDTQY
V: TRBV5-6; length: 14; D: NA; J: TRBJ1-6; CDR3: ASSPRGVMAFQALH
V: TRBV19; length: 14; D: TRBD1; J: TRBJ1-1; CDR3: ASSSLRTGQNTEAF
V: TRBV11-2; length: 15; D: NA; J: TRBJ1-4; CDR3: ASSFRTERTTNEKLF
V: TRBV11-3; length: 14; D: NA; J: TRBJ1-1; CDR3: ASSLGFTGQKKEAF
V: TRBV6-5; length: 13; D: NA; J: TRBJ1-1; CDR3: ASSPGAGAATEAF
V: TRBV19; length: 13; D: TRBD1; J: TRBJ1-5; CDR3: ASSNDRGSNQPQH
V: TRBV27; length: 13; D: TRBD1; J: TRBJ1-2; CDR3: ASSPWTGFAYGYT
V: TRBV5-1; length: 10; D: NA; J: TRBJ2-5; CDR3: ASGLQGETQY
V: TRBV6-1; length: 13; D: TRBD1; J: TRBJ2-1; CDR3: ASSEGQGGYNEQF
V: TRBV5-6; length: 13; D: NA; J: TRBJ2-5; CDR3: ASSLWASEEETQY
V: TRBV29-1; length: 13; D: NA; J: TRBJ2-1; CDR3: SVAAGTAIYGEQF
V: TRBV13; length: 15; D: TRBD2; J: TRBJ2-5; CDR3: ASSWTSGRAHGETQY
V: TRBV7-2; length: 11; D: TRBD1; J: TRBJ1-1; CDR3: ASSPQGVAEAF
V: TRBV23-1; length: 15; D: TRBD1; J: TRBJ2-7; CDR3: ASSHPGVGTVLCEQY
V: TRBV2; length: 14; D: TRBD2; J: TRBJ2-1; CDR3: ASGGGGTSGGVKQF
V: TRBV6-5; length: 9; D: NA; J: TRBJ2-2; CDR3: ASSSAAGLF
V: TRBV7-9; length: 12; D: NA; J: TRBJ1-6; CDR3: ASSYGQPGSPLH
V: TRBV2; length: 10; D: NA; J: TRBJ1-1; CDR3: ASSEGRSGAF